This T cell receptor beta chain was sequenced for a study of kidney transplant recipient with SARS-CoV-2 infection. TCRdb ran MiXCR on the reads and lists one entry per CDR3 protein. This sample has about 250,000 distinct CDR3 sequences, with about 28% found just once. On this clonotype: A much larger clone differs by one base, so this may be a read error.

CDR3 size: 12 residues. From germline, CDR1 is MDHEN and CDR2 SYDVKM. V shed 5 bases and J shed 6 bases, with 11 bases lying between them. The specimen was a blood sample, collected at baseline and on day 111 from a kidney transplant recipient. This clonotype was obtained from a male patient aged 25-45 years who had COVID-19 and was a kidney transplant recipient. Some T cells may arise from the graft donor. The rearrangement joins TRBV28 to TRBJ2-7; D remains unclear. This chain's CDR3 is CASSTEAREQYV. Here the CDR3 DNA reads TGTGCCAGCAGTACTGAGGCTCGCGAGCAGTACGTC.